One and the same sample provided the 10 T cell receptor beta chains below, sequenced in a study of cytomegalovirus exposure and HLA in healthy donors. The study ran its PCR with 60 Vbeta and 13 Jbeta primers. Method: immunoSEQ multiplex PCR; TCRdb's copy keeps in-frame clones and lacks some. This table holds 90,000 to 120,000 clones, roughly 82% found once. Input material: PBMCs. These receptors were collected from a woman aged 18-29 years in good health and CMV-seronegative.

The rearrangement joins TRBV28 to TRBJ2-2; 9 nucleotides align to TRBD2. This CDR3 has 16 amino acids. The J segment lost 6 bases and the V segment lost 1 base, leaving 6 bases of the junction unmatched. Germline V lookup: CDR1 MDHEN, CDR2 SYDVKM. CDR3 protein: CASSLLLAGAPGELFF. The CDR3 nucleotides are TGTGCCAGCAGTTTATTACTAGCGGGCGCTCCCGGGGAGCTGTTTTTT.

The V call is TRBV19, the J call TRBJ2-2; TRBD2 aligns across 8 bases. The CDR3 is made up of 15 amino acids. Germline values: CDR1 LNHDA, CDR2 SQIVND (reference sequence). Germline trimming cut 1 base from V and 4 bases from J; bases unmatched to any gene: 2. CDR3 region: CASSIAGGFTGELFF. CDR3 nucleotide sequence: TGTGCCAGTAGTATAGCGGGAGGGTTCACCGGGGAGCTGTTTTTT.

This clone was recorded once. This chain links TRBV23-1 with TRBJ2-5; D gene ambiguous. TRBV23-1 is an ORF, and what it does is uncertain. The CDR3 extends over 10 amino acids. Trimming stripped 8 bases from V and 3 bases from J, with 4 bases between. The CDR3 region has the DNA TGCGCCAGCCCTGAAGAGACCCAGTACTTC. Its translation is CASPEETQYF.

The V call is TRBV7-3, the J call TRBJ2-1, with 11 bases that match TRBD2. The germline V gene encodes CDR1 SGHTA and CDR2 FQGTGA. The CDR3 sequence is 16 residues long. The ends lost 5 bases at V and 9 bases at J; junction bases unmatched: 12. CDR3 sequence reads: CASSPLAGGPGVEQFF. Here the CDR3 DNA reads TGTGCCAGCAGCCCGTTAGCGGGGGGGCCTGGGGTTGAGCAGTTCTTC.

The CDR3 DNA reads as TGTGCCAGCAGCCAAACAGGGGTAACTGAAGCTTTCTTT. Translating gives CASSQTGVTEAFF. The chain recombines TRBV7-9 with TRBJ1-1; TRBD1 matches 7 bases. Germline-derived CDR1 and CDR2 are SEHNR and FQNEAQ (reference sequence). This CDR3 is 13 amino acids long. V gave up 5 bases and J gave up 5 bases; unmatched junction bases: 5.

The J gene is TRBJ1-2, the V gene TRBV5-4, with 7 nucleotides matching TRBD1. V dropped 0 bases and J dropped 4; count of bases not matched to a gene: 9. The CDR3 has 16 amino acids. Germline V CDR1 and CDR2: SGHNT, YYREEE (reference sequence). The CDR3 sequence: CASSLETGPRGYGYTF. CDR3 sequence (DNA): TGTGCCAGCAGCTTGGAGACAGGGCCCAGGGGCTATGGCTACACCTTC.

In its sample, this clone was seen once. V gene TRBV12-5 combines with J gene TRBJ2-1; 10 bases match TRBD1. The V segment lost 3 bases and the J segment 3 bases; nucleotides outside the gene matches: 5. From germline, CDR1 is LGHNT and CDR2 FRNRAP. The CDR3 runs 16 residues. The DNA of the CDR3 is TGTGCTAGTGGTTTCTCCGGACAGGGGGTCTACAATGAGCAGTTCTTC. Translation: CASGFSGQGVYNEQFF.

This chain uses TRBV4-3 with TRBJ2-3; 8 bases are a match to TRBD2. The ends lost 1 base at V and 4 bases at J; junction bases unmatched: 7. Germline loops: CDR1 LGHNA, CDR2 YSLEER. The CDR3 extends over 16 amino acids. The CDR3: CASSQGRGLGADTQYF. The CDR3 nucleotides are TGCGCCAGCAGCCAAGGAAGGGGACTAGGAGCAGATACGCAGTATTTT.

This clone was observed a single time. The chain combines TRBV7-2 with TRBJ1-2; D is possibly TRBD1 (5 bases). The germline V and J ends were trimmed by 5 bases and 0 bases, with 10 bases remaining between them. The germline V gene has CDR1 SGHTA and CDR2 FQGNSA. The CDR3 contains 14 residues. CDR3 sequence: CASSPQTANYGYTF. DNA for the CDR3: TGTGCCAGCAGCCCCCAGACAGCTAACTATGGCTACACCTTC.

This clone has only a few counts. The genes are TRBV5-1 and TRBJ2-1, with 8 bases aligning to TRBD2. This CDR3 comprises 15 residues. CDR1 and CDR2 (germline): SGHRS, YFSETQ. J lost 8 bases, V lost 4 bases, and 11 bases had no gene match. The CDR3 nucleotides read TGCGCCAGCAGCGCAGCGGGAGTCTCCCCCGATGAGCAGTTCTTC. This codes for CASSAAGVSPDEQFF.